This is a list of T cell receptor beta chains from one sample in a study of shared clonotypes between healthy human individuals. Here immunoSEQ multiplex PCR was the method, and the copy in TCRdb shows in-frame clones only, minus some. This table has 450,000 or so clones, roughly three quarters appearing once. The sample consisted of PBMCs. These TCRs come from a woman in her forties in good health. Some clones in this sample may be carry-over from other donors' samples. The CDR3 runs from the conserved cysteine through the conserved F or W. D genes are given only for firm matches. Only some rows state a clone size, as once, few, many or a class for expanded clones.

DNA | CDR3 | J | V | size | D
TGTGCCAGCAGTAGGTTTATGGGGCCCCAAGAGACCCAGTACTTC | CASSRFMGPQETQYF | TRBJ2-5 | TRBV2 | - | -
TGTGCCAGCAGCCCCGGCGGTACAGTGGGCTACGAGCAGTACTTC | CASSPGGTVGYEQYF | TRBJ2-7 | TRBV14 | - | -
TGTGCCAGCTCACCAGCCGGCGGGGGGCACTACAATGAGCAGTTCTTC | CASSPAGGGHYNEQFF | TRBJ2-1 | TRBV18 | - | TRBD2
TGTGCCATCAGGGGACAGAGCTCCTACGAGCAGTACTTC | CAIRGQSSYEQYF | TRBJ2-7 | TRBV10-3 | - | TRBD1
TGTGCCAGTAGTTACACCCTGAACACTGAAGCTTTCTTT | CASSYTLNTEAFF | TRBJ1-1 | TRBV19 | - | -
TGTGCCAGCAGCCAAGGGAGCACCCGTGAAGAGACCCAGTACTTC | CASSQGSTREETQYF | TRBJ2-5 | TRBV4-2 | - | -
TGTGCCAGCAGCAAGACAGGGGGCGTCAATCAGCCCCAGCATTTT | CASSKTGGVNQPQHF | TRBJ1-5 | TRBV7-8 | - | TRBD1
TGTGCCAGCAGCCAAGATGGTGGGCGCACTGAAGCTTTCTTT | CASSQDGGRTEAFF | TRBJ1-1 | TRBV14 | - | -
TGTGCCAGCAGCCGGGACCCGAACACTGAAGCTTTCTTT | CASSRDPNTEAFF | TRBJ1-1 | TRBV14 | - | -
TGTGCCAGCAGTTTAGGACTAGCGGCCCCCCAAGAGACCCAGTACTTC | CASSLGLAAPQETQYF | TRBJ2-5 | TRBV27 | - | TRBD2
TGTGCCAGCAGTGTCCTACTAGCGGGAGGGGATAGCGAGCAGTACTTC | CASSVLLAGGDSEQYF | TRBJ2-7 | TRBV27 | - | TRBD2
TGTGCCAGCAGCTCCAGTAACGGCGGGGAGCTGTTTTTT | CASSSSNGGELFF | TRBJ2-2 | TRBV7-3 | few | -
TGTGCCAGCAGTTTTCAGGGGGGGACCGTAGCTTTCTTT | CASSFQGGTVAFF | TRBJ1-1 | TRBV28 | - | TRBD1
TGTGCCAGCTTACCTACGAACACCGGGGAGCTGTTTTTT | CASLPTNTGELFF | TRBJ2-2 | TRBV2 | - | -
TGTGCCAGCAGCATCACCTCCGGGACTAGTATCGCCGAGCAGTACTTC | CASSITSGTSIAEQYF | TRBJ2-7 | TRBV9 | - | TRBD2
TGTGCCAGCAAGGGGACAGGGGATCAGCCCCAGCATTTT | CASKGTGDQPQHF | TRBJ1-5 | TRBV6-1 | - | TRBD1
TGTGCCAGCAGTTTAAGGGGGTACACTGAAGCTTTCTTT | CASSLRGYTEAFF | TRBJ1-1 | TRBV28 | - | -
TGTGCCAGCACCAGTAGGGCGGGAAACACCGGGGAGCTGTTTTTT | CASTSRAGNTGELFF | TRBJ2-2 | TRBV7-9 | - | -
TGTGCCAGCAGTGAAGGGGAGGAGACAGCGGAAGCTTTCTTT | CASSEGEETAEAFF | TRBJ1-1 | TRBV6-1 | medium-sized | -
TGTGCCAGCAGTACCCTGCAGGGGTATGGCTACACCTTC | CASSTLQGYGYTF | TRBJ1-2 | TRBV27 | once | -
TGTGCCAGCAGCGTAGCTGGCCAGGGGTCGGGCTACACCTTC | CASSVAGQGSGYTF | TRBJ1-2 | TRBV9 | - | -
TGTGCCAGCACCCCCCTTTTAAGGACTAGCGGGTACAATGAGCAGTTCTTC | CASTPLLRTSGYNEQFF | TRBJ2-1 | TRBV28 | - | TRBD2